The next 10 T cell receptor beta chains were all read from a single sample in a study of identical twins. TCRdb re-derived calls from the 5' RACE reads in MiXCR, one entry per CDR3 protein. The sample includes roughly 200,000 distinct CDR3 sequences, 15% to 20% seen only once; the top ten take roughly two fifths. The sample was also reused in another study, on T cells expressing NK-cell markers.

The sample was CD8+ T cells sorted from blood. All receptors come from a young woman in good health.

This chain joins TRBV5-5 and TRBJ2-1; 7 nucleotides line up with TRBD1. CDR3 length: 16 amino acids. V shed 7 bases and J 2 bases; nucleotides not matched to a gene: 12. The V gene's germline CDR1 is SGHKS and CDR2 YYEKEE (reference sequence). The CDR3 DNA is TGTGCCAGCGGATCCCAGGGGGACAATACCTACAATGAGCAGTTCTTC. Its translation: CASGSQGDNTYNEQFF. The whole variable domain, filled in from reference TRBV5-5 and TRBJ2-1, reads DAGVTQSPTHLIKTRGQQVTLRCSPISGHKSVSWYQQVLGQGPQFIFQYYEKEERGRGNFPDRFSARQFPNYSSELNVNALLLGDSALYLCASGSQGDNTYNEQFFGPGTRLTVL.

The chain combines TRBV11-2 with TRBJ2-7; no firm D call. Trimming removed 5 bases at V and 5 bases at J, with 13 bases between. The CDR3 is 13 amino acids. CDR1 SGHAT and CDR2 FQNNGV come from the germline V gene. CDR3 protein: CASSPPAVNEQYF. In DNA, the CDR3 is TGTGCCAGCAGCCCTCCTGCGGTGAACGAGCAGTACTTC.

This rearrangement joins TRBV27 to TRBJ2-3, with a possible D match to TRBD1 (5 bases). The CDR3 has 13 amino acids. Trimming removed 6 bases from V and 4 bases from J, with 11 bases in between. In germline, CDR1 is MNHEY, CDR2 SMNVEV (reference sequence). The CDR3 region has the DNA TGTGCCAGCAGGGACATAGCATCAGATACGCAGTATTTT. Its protein is CASRDIASDTQYF.

This clonotype was seen more than once but under ten times. This chain links TRBV18 with TRBJ1-1; D remains ambiguous. V lost 4 bases and J 1 base, leaving 10 bases between the germline ends. CDR3 length: 14 amino acids. The V gene's germline CDR1 is KGHSH and CDR2 LQKENI. The CDR3, as DNA: TGTGCCAGCTCACTCGCCTCCACGAACACTGAAGCTTTCTTT. Residues: CASSLASTNTEAFF.

Many counts were recorded for this clonotype. V and J are TRBV9 and TRBJ2-1, with D possibly matching TRBD1 (6 bases). Germline V gene data show CDR1 as SGDLS and CDR2 as YYNGEE. V was pared by 5 bases and J by 10 bases, with 7 bases between. The CDR3 has 10 residues. The CDR3 region has the DNA TGTGCCAGCAGTGGGACAGAGCAGTTCTTC. The encoded protein is CASSGTEQFF.

The V and J genes are TRBV2 and TRBJ2-1; D is undetermined. Germline V gene sequence: CDR1 SNHLY, CDR2 FYNNEI. Trimming took off 0 bases at V and 10 bases at J, with 4 bases between the two ends. The CDR3 length is 11 residues. This CDR3 reads CASSEAQEQFF. CDR3 nucleotide sequence: TGTGCCAGCAGTGAAGCTCAGGAGCAGTTCTTC. Full variable domain (outside the CDR3, taken from reference TRBV2 and TRBJ2-1): EPEVTQTPSHQVTQMGQEVILRCVPISNHLYFYWYRQILGQKVEFLVSFYNNEISEKSEIFDDQFSVERPDGSNFTLKIRSTKLEDSAMYFCASSEAQEQFFGPGTRLTVL.

This rearrangement joins TRBV29-1 to TRBJ1-2, with 7 nucleotides matching TRBD1. The CDR3 has 13 residues. Germline trimming cut 5 bases from V and 4 bases from J; bases unmatched to any gene: 7. Looked up from germline, CDR1 is SQVTM and CDR2 is ANQGSEA. The CDR3 DNA is TGCAGCGTTCCCCGGACAGGCGGCTATGGCTACACCTTC. This encodes CSVPRTGGYGYTF.

This clonotype was seen once. This CDR3 reads CATSRGGDLNEKLFF. The CDR3 nucleotides are TGTGCCACCAGCAGAGGCGGGGACCTAAATGAAAAACTGTTTTTT. The J gene is TRBJ1-4, the V gene TRBV15; possible D gene TRBD1, 5 bases. CDR3 length: 15 residues. Trimming removed 1 base from V and 5 bases from J, with 11 bases in between. The germline V gene encodes CDR1 LNHNV and CDR2 YYDKDF (reference sequence).

This clonotype was recorded a few times. The genes are TRBV7-3 and TRBJ1-5; D remains unclear. Trimming took 4 bases from V and 9 from J, leaving 13 bases between them. Germline CDR1 is SGHTA and CDR2 is FQGTGA. The CDR3 contains 13 residues. CDR3 sequence reads: CASSYDPGGPQHF. In DNA, the CDR3 is TGTGCCAGCAGCTACGATCCTGGTGGGCCCCAGCATTTT.

This clonotype was found a few times. The V gene is TRBV20-1, the J gene TRBJ2-7, with D perhaps matching TRBD1 (6 bases). Trimming removed 1 base at V and 0 bases at J, with 13 bases between. The germline CDR1 and CDR2 sequences are DFQATT and SNEGSKA (reference sequence). The CDR3 totals 15 residues. The CDR3 DNA follows: TGCAGTGCTAGAGGGGAGACAGGCGTCTCCTACGAGCAGTACTTC. This sequence encodes CSARGETGVSYEQYF.